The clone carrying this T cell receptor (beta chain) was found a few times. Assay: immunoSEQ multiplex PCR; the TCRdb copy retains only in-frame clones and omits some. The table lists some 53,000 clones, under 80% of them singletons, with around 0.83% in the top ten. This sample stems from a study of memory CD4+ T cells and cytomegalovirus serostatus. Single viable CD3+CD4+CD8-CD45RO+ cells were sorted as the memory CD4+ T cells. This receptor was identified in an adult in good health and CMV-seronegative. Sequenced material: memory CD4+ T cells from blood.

The DNA of the CDR3 is TGCGCCAGCAGCTTGGGCCCCGGGACAGGGGAGGATCACACCTTC. Protein sequence: CASSLGPGTGEDHTF. J is TRBJ1-2 and V is TRBV5-1; 10 nucleotides match TRBD1. V lost 0 bases, J lost 12 bases, and 11 bases stayed unmatched. Looked up from germline, CDR1 is SGHRS and CDR2 is YFSETQ. This CDR3 contains 15 residues.